This TCR beta chain was sequenced during a study of identical twins. Regarding the study as a whole: Alpha sequences that were out-of-frame and twin-shared showed an excess of low generation probability.

Via MiXCR, TCRdb re-called the 5' RACE reads, giving one row per CDR3 protein. The data show 350,000 to 500,000 distinct CDR3 sequences, approximately 17% seen once. Concerning this clonotype itself: Its target is not known.

The CDR3 runs to 13 residues. Germline CDR1 reads SGHRS; CDR2 reads YFSETQ. Trimming cost V 5 bases and J 4 bases, with 9 bases left between them. The sample consisted of naive T cells sorted from blood. The source is a middle-aged man in good health. The rearrangement uses TRBV5-1 and TRBJ2-2, with D hard to call. CDR3 sequence: CASREPPTGELFF. DNA of the CDR3: TGCGCCAGCAGAGAACCACCCACCGGGGAGCTGTTTTTT.